Below, 30 T cell receptor beta chains from the same sample are listed, as sequenced in a study of T cell changes during pregnancy in multiple sclerosis. TCRdb's copy holds only in-frame clones and misses some; the assay was immunoSEQ multiplex PCR. Among about 75,000 clones listed, roughly 90% were seen once. The input for sequencing was peripheral blood, taken in the first trimester of pregnancy. The receptors derive from a female donor in good health, enrolled as a control in a pregnancy study.

This clone was observed a single time. The V gene is TRBV6-6, the J gene TRBJ2-7, with D perhaps TRBD2 (6 bases). The CDR3 runs 13 residues. Germline V gene data show CDR1 as MNHNY and CDR2 as SVGAGI (reference sequence). V was pared by 4 bases and J by 7 bases, with 14 bases between. The CDR3 loop reads CASSLEGLWEQYF. CDR3 nucleotide sequence: TGTGCCAGCAGTTTGGAGGGTTTGTGGGAGCAGTACTTC.

Only one count was recorded for this clone. V gene TRBV14 combines with J gene TRBJ2-7, with unresolved D. Looked up from germline, CDR1 is SGHDN and CDR2 is FVKESK. V was trimmed by 2 bases and J by 4 bases, leaving 9 bases between them. This CDR3 is built from 13 residues. CDR3 bases: TGTGCCAGCAGCCAAACACTAACGTACGAGCAGTACTTC. This codes for CASSQTLTYEQYF.

The chain employs TRBV2 and TRBJ2-1; tentatively, D is TRBD2 (6 bases). Trimming pared 4 bases from V and 0 bases from J, leaving 7 bases between. The CDR3 extends over 14 amino acids. Germline V gene data show CDR1 as SNHLY and CDR2 as FYNNEI. This chain's CDR3 is CASSGGDSYNEQFF. The CDR3, as DNA: TGTGCCAGCAGTGGGGGGGACTCCTACAATGAGCAGTTCTTC.

The rearrangement links TRBV12-5 to TRBJ1-2, with 8 bases fitting TRBD1. J was trimmed by 4 bases and V by 5 bases; bases with no gene match: 6. Germline-derived CDR1 and CDR2 are LGHNT and FRNRAP. The CDR3 length is 14 residues. The CDR3 DNA follows: TGTGCTAGTGGTCGGACAGGGTTGAGCTATGGCTACACCTTC. Translation gives CASGRTGLSYGYTF.

The V call is TRBV27, the J call TRBJ2-5; D might be TRBD2 (6 bases). CDR3 length: 15 residues. The ends were cut back, 4 bases at V and 5 bases at J, with 17 bases in the middle. Germline V lookup: CDR1 MNHEY, CDR2 SMNVEV (reference sequence). CDR3 DNA sequence: TGTGCCAGCAGTTCCTCTAGCGCCCGTTGGGAGACCCAGTACTTC. This gives the protein CASSSSSARWETQYF.

The rearrangement uses TRBV4-2 and TRBJ1-5; D is undetermined. The CDR3 runs to 14 residues. Deletions cut 4 bases from V and 1 base from J, with 8 bases between. Germline CDR1 LGHNA, CDR2 YNFKEQ. CDR3 bases: TGTGCCAGCAGCCCCCAACGGAGCAATCAGCCCCAGCATTTT. Translation: CASSPQRSNQPQHF.

This clone was picked up one time. The chain uses TRBV5-1 and TRBJ1-2, with 7 bases matching TRBD1. V was clipped by 4 bases and J by 0 bases; unmatched bases: 9. Germline lookup yields CDR1 SGHRS and CDR2 YFSETQ. This CDR3 has 16 amino acids. The CDR3 coding sequence is TGCGCCAGCAGCATACAGGGGTTACCTACTAACTATGGCTACACCTTC. This codes for CASSIQGLPTNYGYTF.

The chain recombines TRBV18 with TRBJ1-1; perhaps TRBD1 as D (5 bases). The CDR3 length is 15 residues. The germline V gene has CDR1 KGHSH and CDR2 LQKENI. Trimming shortened V by 1 base and J by 5 bases, and 14 bases separated the two germline ends. The CDR3 coding sequence is TGTGCCAGCTCACCACGAAACGGGGAGGGGACTGAAGCTTTCTTT. Amino acid sequence: CASSPRNGEGTEAFF. Filled out from reference TRBV18 and TRBJ1-1, the complete variable domain reads NAGVMQNPRHLVRRRGQEARLRCSPMKGHSHVYWYRQLPEEGLKFMVYLQKENIIDESGMPKERFSAEFPKEGPSILRIQQVVRGDSAAYFCASSPRNGEGTEAFFGQGTRLTVV.

This sequence joins TRBV15 and TRBJ1-1; TRBD1 matches at 8 bases. This CDR3 contains 15 residues. CDR1 and CDR2 (germline): LNHNV, YYDKDF (reference sequence). V lost 0 bases, J lost 1 base, and 1 base stayed unmatched. In DNA form, the CDR3 reads TGTGCCACCAGCAGAGACGACAGGGGGAACACTGAAGCTTTCTTT. Translation: CATSRDDRGNTEAFF.

J is TRBJ1-2 and V is TRBV28, with 8 positions matching TRBD1. Germline values: CDR1 MDHEN, CDR2 SYDVKM. The CDR3 length is 15 residues. V lost 6 bases and J lost 3; bases outside the gene matches: 9. The CDR3 DNA reads TGTGCCAGCAGCCTAAGGGCAGGGGGCGACTATGGCTACACCTTC. Its protein is CASSLRAGGDYGYTF.

This chain uses TRBV5-4 with TRBJ2-4, with TRBD1 as a possible D gene (6 bases). CDR3 size: 16 residues. Trimming removed 3 bases from V and 0 bases from J, with 13 bases in between. The germline V gene has CDR1 SGHNT and CDR2 YYREEE (reference sequence). This CDR3 is CASSSGTHLAKNIQYF. Here the CDR3 DNA reads TGTGCCAGCAGCTCCGGGACACACCTAGCCAAAAACATTCAGTACTTC.

V and J are TRBV5-1 and TRBJ1-1; D not resolved. The length of the CDR3 is 16 residues. Trimming cost V 0 bases and J 3 bases, with 15 bases left between them. CDR1 is SGHRS, CDR2 YFSETQ, per germline. CDR3 sequence: CASSLGKASRDTEAFF. For the CDR3, the DNA is TGCGCCAGCAGCTTGGGAAAGGCCTCGAGGGACACTGAAGCTTTCTTT.

This clone was detected once. This chain connects TRBV30 to TRBJ2-3, with TRBD2 matching 13 bases. The CDR3 has 15 amino acids. V gave up 2 bases and J gave up 4 bases; unmatched junction bases: 3. CDR1 is GTSNPN, CDR2 SVGIG, per germline (reference sequence). CDR3: CAWSWGLAGPDTQYF. In nucleotides, the CDR3 is TGTGCCTGGAGTTGGGGACTAGCGGGACCAGATACGCAGTATTTT.

This rearrangement joins TRBV15 to TRBJ2-3; D perhaps matches TRBD2 (7 bases). Between the trimmed V and J ends, which lost 3 bases and 8 bases, there was a span of 18 bases. The CDR3 is 15 amino acids. CDR1 and CDR2 from the germline V gene are LNHNV and YYDKDF (reference sequence). CDR3 sequence reads: CATSSGLGGIGTQYF. CDR3 in DNA: TGTGCCACCAGCAGCGGACTAGGGGGGATAGGTACGCAGTATTTT.

The chain carries TRBV10-1 and TRBJ2-2; TRBD2 aligns across 7 bases. Germline CDR1 and CDR2: WNHNN and SYGVQD (reference sequence). This CDR3 spans 15 amino acids. V lost 3 bases to trimming and J lost 4 bases; unmatched junction nucleotides: 5. The CDR3 is CASSELGRGTGELFF. The CDR3 DNA reads as TGCGCCAGCAGTGAACTTGGGAGGGGCACCGGGGAGCTGTTTTTT.

The chain is built from TRBV5-4 and TRBJ1-4, with 11 bases matching TRBD1. With 3 bases clipped from V and 7 bases from J, the junction kept 5 bases outside the gene matches. The CDR3 length is 15 residues. Germline CDR1 SGHNT, CDR2 YYREEE (reference sequence). CDR3 sequence: CASSWGQGEGEKLFF. The CDR3, as DNA: TGTGCCAGCAGCTGGGGACAGGGGGAGGGTGAAAAACTGTTTTTT.

This chain uses TRBV6-1 with TRBJ2-2; TRBD2 matches 7 bases. The length of the CDR3 is 13 residues. CDR1 is MNHNS and CDR2 is SASEGT in the germline V gene. V shed 4 bases, J shed 7 bases, and the junction held 3 bases outside the gene matches. The CDR3 DNA is TGTGCCAGCAGTGTCGCGGGGGTCGGGGAGCTGTTTTTT. Translated, it gives CASSVAGVGELFF.

This rearrangement joins TRBV10-1 to TRBJ2-1; D is possibly TRBD1 (6 bases). Trimming left V 2 bases short and J 9 bases short, with 20 bases between. The CDR3 consists of 16 residues. Germline assignment: CDR1 WNHNN and CDR2 SYGVQD (reference sequence). As DNA, the CDR3 is TGCGCCAGCAGTGAGGGGGGAACAGGGCAGAGAGGTGAGCAGTTCTTC. Protein product: CASSEGGTGQRGEQFF.

This clone was counted a few times. CDR3 bases: TGTGCCAGCACAAAGGAGCAGGGCTACACTGAAGCTTTCTTT. It encodes CASTKEQGYTEAFF. This chain uses TRBV6-4 with TRBJ1-1; D may be TRBD1 (5 bases). The CDR3 runs 14 residues. Trimming cost V 7 bases and J 3 bases, with 15 bases left between them. The germline V gene encodes CDR1 MRHNA and CDR2 SNTAGT.

The genes are TRBV18 and TRBJ1-2, with 9 positions matching TRBD1. The junction had 12 bases not matched to a gene; V was cut back by 3 bases and J by 7 bases. The CDR3 length is 16 residues. CDR1 is KGHSH, CDR2 LQKENI, per germline. As DNA, the CDR3 is TGTGCCAGCTCACCCCCCGTGGGGACAGGGAGACGTGGCTACACCTTC. Translation: CASSPPVGTGRRGYTF.

The chain couples TRBV2 to TRBJ1-5; the D gene is possibly TRBD1 (5 bases). The V end lost 6 bases, the J end lost 3 bases, and 9 bases lay between the germline ends. The CDR3 is 13 residues long. Germline lookup yields CDR1 SNHLY and CDR2 FYNNEI. The DNA for the CDR3 is TGTGCCAGCAGCCGACAGAACAATCAGCCCCAGCATTTT. It codes for CASSRQNNQPQHF.

V and J are TRBV6-4 and TRBJ2-3; D is ambiguous. Germline CDR1 reads MRHNA; CDR2 reads SNTAGT. The V end lost 3 bases, the J end lost 2 bases, and 9 bases lay between the germline ends. CDR3 length: 14 amino acids. The CDR3 is CASSERSATDTQYF. CDR3 bases: TGTGCCAGCAGTGAGAGGTCCGCCACAGATACGCAGTATTTT.

The chain uses TRBV27 and TRBJ2-7, with D uncertain. CDR3 length: 15 amino acids. Germline CDR1 is MNHEY and CDR2 is SMNVEV (reference sequence). The germline V and J ends were trimmed by 3 bases and 0 bases, with 12 bases remaining between them. The CDR3 region has the DNA TGTGCCAGCAGTTTGGTTCCTAGGAGCTCCTACGAGCAGTACTTC. It is translated as CASSLVPRSSYEQYF.

The chain combines TRBV7-9 with TRBJ2-7; 7 nucleotides line up with TRBD2. This CDR3 has 15 residues. V lost 5 bases and J lost 3; bases outside the gene matches: 10. CDR1 SEHNR and CDR2 FQNEAQ come from the germline V gene (reference sequence). The CDR3 protein is CASSPRGGPVYEQYF. CDR3 bases: TGTGCCAGCAGCCCTAGGGGAGGGCCCGTCTACGAGCAGTACTTC.

The V gene is TRBV30, the J gene TRBJ1-2; 10 nucleotides agree with TRBD1. Germline V gene sequence: CDR1 GTSNPN, CDR2 SVGIG (reference sequence). V shed 6 bases and J 4 bases; nucleotides not matched to a gene: 5. The CDR3 spans 13 residues. CDR3 residues: CACSRDRGYGYTF. The CDR3 coding sequence is TGTGCCTGCAGTCGGGACAGGGGCTATGGCTACACCTTC.

V is TRBV11-2 and J is TRBJ2-7; 8 positions match TRBD1. The germline V gene encodes CDR1 SGHAT and CDR2 FQNNGV. The CDR3 contains 14 residues. The J segment lost 3 bases and the V segment lost 4 bases, leaving 5 bases of the junction unmatched. The DNA for the CDR3 is TGTGCCAGCAGCTACTTGGACAGGGACTACGAGCAGTACTTC. Its protein product is CASSYLDRDYEQYF.

The J gene is TRBJ2-7, the V gene TRBV6-5; 7 bases map to TRBD1. The CDR3 length is 14 residues. In germline, CDR1 is MNHEY, CDR2 SVGAGI. V was pared by 6 bases and J by 2 bases, with 7 bases of the junction left unmatched. The CDR3 sequence: CASRETGRPYEQYF. CDR3 DNA: TGTGCCAGCAGGGAGACAGGGCGTCCCTACGAGCAGTACTTC.

The chain recombines TRBV27 with TRBJ1-2; D uncertain. V gave up 5 bases and J gave up 4 bases, with 20 bases separating them. This CDR3 spans 16 amino acids. From germline, CDR1 is MNHEY and CDR2 SMNVEV (reference sequence). In DNA, the CDR3 is TGTGCCAGCAGTCTTAGGGCGGCTGGGAGCGGCTATGGCTACACCTTC. Translating it yields CASSLRAAGSGYGYTF.

This rearrangement joins TRBV5-5 to TRBJ1-3; no definite D call. Deletions cut 4 bases from V and 1 base from J, with 12 bases between. This CDR3 is 15 amino acids long. The V gene's germline CDR1 is SGHKS and CDR2 YYEKEE (reference sequence). CDR3: CASSPRGGSGNTIYF. The CDR3 bases are TGTGCCAGCAGCCCACGAGGTGGGTCTGGAAACACCATATATTTT.

The gene calls are TRBV4-2 and TRBJ2-5, with TRBD2 matching over 8 bases. Germline values: CDR1 LGHNA, CDR2 YNFKEQ. V lost 0 bases and J lost 2; bases outside the gene matches: 5. The CDR3 is 16 amino acids. The CDR3 DNA sequence: TGTGCCAGCAGCCAAGAGGCTAGCGGGCTTCAAGAGACCCAGTACTTC. This codes for CASSQEASGLQETQYF.